The source of this TCR beta chain is a study of response to subunit inactivated influenza vaccine. General study points: After each seasonal influenza vaccination, few new T cells are recruited, the authors suggested.

This clonotype was detected a few times. Its antigen is unidentified. TCRdb processed the RT-PCR reads anew with MiXCR; each CDR3 protein has one entry. This table has 500,000 to 650,000 distinct CDR3 sequences, around 8% appearing once. The input for sequencing was PBMCs from blood, taken less than 25 months after vaccination. The TCR originated in a man aged 50-75 years who received an inactivated influenza vaccine.

The CDR3 sequence: CATSRQGGATDTQYF. As DNA, the CDR3 is TGTGCCACCAGCAGGCAAGGCGGGGCCACAGATACGCAGTATTTT. The chain couples TRBV15 to TRBJ2-3, with a weak D call TRBD2 (6 bases). Per germline, CDR1 LNHNV and CDR2 YYDKDF (reference sequence). Trimming shortened V by 3 bases and J by 2 bases, and 12 bases separated the two germline ends. The CDR3 is made up of 15 amino acids.